This record concerns one T cell receptor (beta chain) sequence. Its antigen is not yet known. Base qualities are not at hand, and no much larger clone is one base apart. This entry is derived from a study of blood T cell repertoires in COVID-19 (dated by TCRdb to 2019 to 2021). Study-wide context: Collaborator samples came from the United States, Italy and Spain and covered acute and convalescent phases of COVID-19. The material from the prospective study consisted of cDNA or gDNA derived from T cells, B-cell-depleted T cells, or PBMCs. Subjects who had been exposed to COVID-19, were actively infected with it, or had recovered from it provided the deeply sampled blood TCRbeta repertoires that made up the dataset. The repertoires were made available in a free public database intended to serve as a resource for research on the immune response to SARS-CoV-2. Samples came from the ongoing ImmuneRACE study (first 160 participants) plus 1,254 subjects from 6 global collaborators. The sample metadata nearly always contained a de-identified subject ID, COVID-19 status, age in years and sex. HLA class I and class II types, where available, came from metadata supplied by the sample provider rather than from assay-based typing. Summary of the overall study and its limitations: The quantity of clinical and demographic metadata differed by source and by participant and was supplied without curation.

In the germline V gene (reference sequence), CDR1 corresponds to PRHDT and CDR2 to FYEKMQ. Here V drops 0 bases and J drops 3 bases, and the junction holds 6 bases not matched to any gene. Its CDR3 holds 16 amino acids, cysteine through phenylalanine. The retained sequence is limited to the CDR3, 48 bases, with the frame set at the first base. One collaborating source in Seattle enrolled patients during active infection and followed them longitudinally through the course of disease. Collaborating institutions collected whole blood in K2EDTA tubes following their own protocols. For TCRbeta analysis, collaborators shipped samples as frozen whole blood, isolated PBMCs, or DNA extracted from either of those sample types. TCRbeta CDR3 regions were amplified from genomic DNA by means of the immunoSEQ Assay, a bias-controlled multiplex PCR. In the original analysis: The number of nucleated cells in each sample was estimated by amplification of reference gene primers within the assay. Sequence reads were collapsed and filtered to measure the absolute abundance of every unique TCRbeta CDR3 rearrangement. For each sample, productive Simpson clonality was calculated by taking the square root of Simpson's diversity index across productive rearrangements. Held by TCRdb, this immuneACCESS table contains in-frame sequences only and omits some clones. Under half of the omission traces to an unresolved V gene where checked; the cause of the rest is unknown. The V and J calls and clone size are taken from that table; D and trimming were inferred from the DNA. The sample records 250,000 to 350,000 clones, roughly 83% of which are singletons. In total, the top ten clones hold about 1.6% of the sample.

The material sequenced was peripheral blood. The sequence is built from TRBV13 and TRBJ2-3; a stretch of 7 junction bases matches TRBD1. The TCR was taken from a human donor with COVID-19, enrolled during active disease. The donor label of this sample is uncertain. In nucleotides, the sequence is TGTGCCAGCAGCTTAGGCCTCGACAGGGAGACAGATACGCAGTATTTT. This translates into CASSLGLDRETDTQYF.